Reported below is one T cell receptor (beta chain). Its target is not known. CDR1 is LGHDT and CDR2 is YNNKEL in the germline V gene (reference sequence). Trimming removed 2 bases from V and 7 bases from J; junction bases left unmatched: 11. The CDR3 is 15 residues long. This entry is derived from a study of T cell responses to AZD1222 COVID-19 vaccine. General study results and limits: Spike as a whole was targeted by vaccine-associated CD4 TCRs, dominant at 160-218 and 743-854. After the peak T cell response, and only then, were repertoires sampled. Two doses of AZD1222 preceded a rise in Spike-specific TCR breadth and depth. There were mostly white British donors and more females than males, and clonal diversity was possibly underestimated.

Produced via immunoSEQ multiplex PCR; TCRdb's table is partial and in-frame only. This sample has 150,000 to 170,000 clones; around nine tenths occur once, and the top ten carry approximately 17%. The chain links TRBV3-1 (or the pseudogene TRBV3-2) to TRBJ2-7, with TRBD1 matching 7 bases. The receptor was isolated from an adult in good health. The sequencing used peripheral blood, collected on day 0 of AZD1222 vaccination. This CDR3 reads CASSQRETGRVEQYF. The CDR3 nucleotides read TGTGCCAGCAGCCAACGAGAGACAGGGCGGGTAGAGCAGTACTTC.